This TCR beta chain was captured by sequencing in a study of T-cell memory formation after mild COVID-19. On the study more broadly: The two donors had largely donor-specific TCR clusters. Broader study findings: Several responding clones turned up in pre-infection memory, indicating that cross-reactive memory may have taken part. Clones shrinking between day 15 and 85 showed a balanced CD4/CD8 split, and those that grew later tilted toward CD4+.

Comments on this clonotype: Its antigen is unidentified. The junction differs from germline at one of its ends, possibly a read error.

MiXCR, applied by TCRdb to the 5' RACE reads, yields one record per CDR3 protein. The sample contains about 210,000 distinct CDR3 sequences, under 30% of which appear only once. CDR1 and CDR2 from the germline V gene are SGHVS and FQNEAQ. The CDR3 length is 15 residues. Sequences were obtained from PBMCs or a T cell subset sorted from them (not recorded which). This receptor was identified in an adult woman who had mild COVID-19 (a few samples of this study predate the infection). Cell type and time point are not known. The V and J genes are TRBV7-8 and TRBJ2-2; 9 nucleotides line up with TRBD2. This chain's CDR3 is CASSLDLAGTGELIF. Written as DNA, the CDR3 is TGTGCCAGCAGCCTAGACCTAGCGGGGACCGGGGAGCTGATTTTT.